The present TCR beta chain was sequenced within a study of neurological immune-mediated disorders. Germline values: CDR1 SGHKS, CDR2 YYEKEE (reference sequence). The CDR3 runs 15 residues. Trimming took 4 bases from V and 3 from J, leaving 16 bases between them. MiXCR, applied by TCRdb to the 5' RACE reads, yields one record per CDR3 protein. The sample has 52,000 or so distinct CDR3 sequences, 3% to 4.5% seen once. There are many counts of this clonotype. Its antigen is as yet unknown. Points from the study as a whole: Falling below healthy controls, multiple sclerosis showed the least TCR clonal expansion, while HTLV-1-associated myelopathy showed the most.

Sample: CD4+ T cells from blood. The chain has TRBV5-5 and TRBJ1-1; possibly TRBD1 for D (5 bases). This TCR came from a woman in her 40s with multiple sclerosis. The CDR3 nucleotides read TGTGCCAGCAGCGCCGATCAGGGCACCTACACTGAAGCTTTCTTT. Protein sequence: CASSADQGTYTEAFF.